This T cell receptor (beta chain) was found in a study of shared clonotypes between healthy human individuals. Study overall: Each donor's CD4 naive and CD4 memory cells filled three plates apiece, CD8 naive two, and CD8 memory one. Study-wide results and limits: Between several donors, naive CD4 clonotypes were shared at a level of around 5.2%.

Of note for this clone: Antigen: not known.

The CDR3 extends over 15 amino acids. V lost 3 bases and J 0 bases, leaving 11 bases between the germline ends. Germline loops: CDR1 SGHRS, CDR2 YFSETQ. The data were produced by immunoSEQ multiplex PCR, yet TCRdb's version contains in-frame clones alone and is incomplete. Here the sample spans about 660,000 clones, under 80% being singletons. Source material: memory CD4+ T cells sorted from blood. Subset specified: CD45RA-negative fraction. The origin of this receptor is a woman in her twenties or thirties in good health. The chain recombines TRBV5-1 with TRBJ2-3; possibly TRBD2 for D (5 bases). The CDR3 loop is CASSSREGSTDTQYF. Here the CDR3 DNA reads TGCGCCAGCAGCTCCCGTGAGGGTAGCACAGATACGCAGTATTTT.